This record covers a single TCR beta chain. What it recognizes is unknown. The sample is drawn from a study of graft-versus-host responses after intestinal transplantation. V was cut by 0 bases and J by 0 bases, with 13 bases left in between. The CDR3 runs to 16 residues. Germline CDR1 reads SQVTM; CDR2 reads ANQGSEA. Whole-study results and caveats: Ileal or blood samples showed some GvH clones first, and such clones were also found in recipient marrow.

Measured with immunoSEQ multiplex PCR; TCRdb has only the in-frame clones, and not every one. The sample consists of tens of thousands of clones, about 85% of them appearing once. Intraepithelial and lamina propria lymphocytes were released after the graft tissue was processed. This receptor was identified in a human patient who received an intestinal transplant, so some T cells may come from the graft donor. The material was ileum tissue, obtained less than 210 days after intestinal transplant. The rearrangement joins TRBV29-1 to TRBJ2-3, with TRBD2 as a possible D gene (6 bases). In DNA form, the CDR3 reads TGCAGCGTTGAAGAGGCCCCAGCGGGTAGCACAGATACGCAGTATTTT. It yields the protein CSVEEAPAGSTDTQYF.